The TCR beta chain under discussion was sequenced for a study of CD8 T cells in ankylosing spondylitis. Overall study findings and caveats: Within ankylosing spondylitis blood, a TCR beta motif made up of eight highly homologous variants appeared to be characteristic.

This clonotype was recorded a few times. No antigen is known for it. Quantitative barcoded 5'-RACE was used to prepare TCR beta libraries. From the 5' RACE reads, TCRdb called clonotypes with MiXCR, one entry per CDR3 protein. The sample lists about 220,000 distinct CDR3 sequences; 6% to 8% were seen once. CDR3 size: 13 residues. The germline CDR1 and CDR2 sequences are SGHVS and FNYEAQ. V was clipped by 4 bases and J by 4 bases, with 8 bases between them. The source is a male donor with ankylosing spondylitis. The rearrangement uses TRBV7-6 and TRBJ2-1; D remains unclear. The material sequenced was blood, either unsorted or a sorted T cell fraction (not recorded which). The CDR3 sequence is CASSYGRYNEQFF. The CDR3 nucleotides are TGTGCCAGCAGCTACGGCAGATACAATGAGCAGTTCTTC.